These 10 T cell receptor beta chains were all obtained from the same sample, sequenced in a study of regulatory T cells in long-lasting Graves disease. Researchers made TCR beta libraries by using iRepertoire HTBI primers and running Arm-PCR on CDR3 regions. In TCRdb, the multiplex PCR reads were re-called with MiXCR into one record per CDR3 protein. The sample lists hundreds of thousands of distinct CDR3 sequences; 12% were seen once. Specified time point: newly diagnosed GD, antithyroid drugs for less than 3 months. Construction of the TCR library relied on RNA isolated from PBMCs. These data were likewise used in another study, on T cells in Graves' hyperthyroidism and ophthalmopathy.

The source was peripheral blood mononuclear cells (PBMCs), collected at new diagnosis, from a patient treated with antithyroid drugs. The receptors derive from a woman in her 30s with Graves disease.

The table lists this clonotype with many counts. The V and J genes are TRBV12-3 or TRBV12-4 and TRBJ1-5; unclear D gene. V gave up 6 bases and J gave up 0 bases, with 12 bases separating them. The CDR3 totals 15 residues. DNA for the CDR3: TGTGCCAGCAGCCCCGGGGTATATAGCAATCAGCCCCAGCATTTT. Amino acids: CASSPGVYSNQPQHF.

This clonotype was picked up many times. The chain is built from TRBV12-3 or TRBV12-4 and TRBJ2-1; TRBD2 is a possible D gene (6 bases). V shed 3 bases and J shed 10 bases, with 13 bases lying between them. This CDR3 has 13 amino acids. Written as DNA, the CDR3 is TGTGCCAGCAGTTTTTTCGGGAGCGGCGAGCAGTTCTTC. It codes for CASSFFGSGEQFF.

Ten or more counts support this clonotype. The rearrangement joins TRBV30 to TRBJ2-1; D is tentatively TRBD1 or TRBD2 (5 bases each). The CDR3 is 14 amino acids. CDR1 and CDR2 from the germline V gene are GTSNPN and SVGIG (reference sequence). V dropped 3 bases and J dropped 0 bases, with 9 bases sitting between them. The CDR3 nucleotides read TGTGCCTGGAGGAGGGGAAGCTCCTACAATGAGCAGTTCTTC. Translation gives CAWRRGSSYNEQFF.

This clonotype came up many times. The genes are TRBV2 and TRBJ2-7; D gene ambiguous. The CDR3 is made up of 15 amino acids. With 1 base removed from V and 0 bases from J, the gap between germline ends came to 10 bases. Germline CDR1 reads SNHLY; CDR2 reads FYNNEI. CDR3 coding DNA: TGTGCCAGCAGTGAAGGGACGTTAAGCTCCTACGAGCAGTACTTC. Its protein is CASSEGTLSSYEQYF.

This clonotype appeared many times. The chain couples TRBV2 to TRBJ2-2; D perhaps matches TRBD2 (5 bases). This CDR3 has 15 amino acids. Trimming removed 10 bases at V and 6 bases at J, with 21 bases between. Germline CDR1 SNHLY, CDR2 FYNNEI. The CDR3 protein is CAKRAWGSKAGELFF. In DNA, the CDR3 is TGTGCCAAGAGGGCGTGGGGTTCTAAGGCCGGGGAGCTGTTTTTT.

The sample holds a few counts of this clonotype. The chain couples TRBV4-1 to TRBJ1-3, with unresolved D. CDR1 and CDR2 from the germline V gene are MGHRA and YSYEKL. The CDR3 runs 13 residues. V lost 1 base to trimming and J lost 2 bases, with 3 bases between them. The CDR3 DNA reads as TGCGCCAGCAGCCAAGTCCCTGGAAACACCATATATTTT. This encodes CASSQVPGNTIYF.

This clonotype came up many times. A read error may produce the germline difference seen at one junction end. The rearrangement uses TRBV5-1 and TRBJ2-1, with a tentative D call TRBD2 (5 bases). Germline CDR1 reads SGHRS; CDR2 reads YFSETQ. The CDR3 is 15 residues long. In nucleotides, the CDR3 is TGTGCCAGCAGCTTAGGGAGCGGCTCCTACAATGAGCAGTTCTTC. This sequence encodes CASSLGSGSYNEQFF.

The V and J genes are TRBV10-2 and TRBJ2-7; TRBD2 matches 10 bases. The DNA end is more similar to TRBJ2-3, so the J call may be wrong. Germline assignment: CDR1 WSHSY and CDR2 SAAADI. CDR3 length equals 18 residues. CDR3 amino acids: CASTKGGKSGGGGTTQYF. The CDR3 DNA follows: TGCGCCAGCACAAAGGGGGGGAAAAGCGGGGGGGGGGGGACGACGCAGTATTTT.

The genes are TRBV10-1 and TRBJ2-3; D might be TRBD2 (5 bases). Trimming cost V 0 bases and J 0 bases, with 13 bases left between them. This CDR3 has 17 residues. Germline CDR1 WNHNN, CDR2 SYGVQD (reference sequence). This chain's CDR3 is CASSESNTGTSTDTQYF. The DNA of the CDR3 is TGCGCCAGCAGTGAGTCGAATACGGGAACTAGCACAGATACGCAGTATTTT.

Concerning this clonotype: A read error may explain this, as a much larger clone is one base away. The V call is TRBV6-1, the J call TRBJ2-1; D may be TRBD2 (5 bases). CDR3 length: 15 amino acids. V was shortened by 3 bases and J by 0 bases, with 9 bases between the two germline ends. In germline, CDR1 is MNHNS, CDR2 SASEGT. The CDR3 nucleotides are TGTGCCAGCAGTGATGCGGGTCCCTCCTACAATGAGCAGTTCTTC. Amino acid sequence: CASSDAGPSYNEQFF.